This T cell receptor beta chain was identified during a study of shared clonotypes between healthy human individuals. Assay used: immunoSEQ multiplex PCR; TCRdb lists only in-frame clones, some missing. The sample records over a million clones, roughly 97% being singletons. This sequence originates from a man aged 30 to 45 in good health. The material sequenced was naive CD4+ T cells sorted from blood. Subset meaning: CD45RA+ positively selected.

As DNA, the CDR3 is TGTGCCAGCAGCTTGGGCGGAACTAATGAAAAACTGTTTTTT. Translated, it gives CASSLGGTNEKLFF. The gene calls are TRBV7-6 and TRBJ1-4; D unclear. Germline lookup yields CDR1 SGHVS and CDR2 FNYEAQ. This CDR3 comprises 14 residues. Trimming shortened V by 3 bases and J by 1 base, and 6 bases separated the two germline ends.